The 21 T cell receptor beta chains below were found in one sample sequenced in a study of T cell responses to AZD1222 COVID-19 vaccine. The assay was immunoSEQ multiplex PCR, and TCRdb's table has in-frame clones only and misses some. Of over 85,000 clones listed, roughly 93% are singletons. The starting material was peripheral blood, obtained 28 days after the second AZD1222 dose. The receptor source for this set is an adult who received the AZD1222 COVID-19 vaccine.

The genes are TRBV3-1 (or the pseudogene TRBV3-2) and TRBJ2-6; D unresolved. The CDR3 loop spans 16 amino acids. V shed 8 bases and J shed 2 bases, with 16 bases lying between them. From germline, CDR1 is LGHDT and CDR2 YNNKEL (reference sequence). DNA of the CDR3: TGTGCCAGCTCCAACCCCCGGAATCCTGGGGCCAACGTCCTGACTTTC. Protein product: CASSNPRNPGANVLTF.

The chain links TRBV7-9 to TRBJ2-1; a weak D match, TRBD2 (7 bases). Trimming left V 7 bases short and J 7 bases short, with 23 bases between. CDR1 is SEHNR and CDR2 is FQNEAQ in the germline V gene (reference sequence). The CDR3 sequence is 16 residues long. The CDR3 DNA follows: TGTGCCAGCATCCCCCGTAACAGGGAGGGGTGGAATGAGCAGTTCTTC. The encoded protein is CASIPRNREGWNEQFF.

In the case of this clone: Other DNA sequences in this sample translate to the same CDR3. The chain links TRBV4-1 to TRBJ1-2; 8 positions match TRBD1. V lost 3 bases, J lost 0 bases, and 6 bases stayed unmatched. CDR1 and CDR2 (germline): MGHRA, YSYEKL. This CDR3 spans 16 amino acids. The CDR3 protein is CASSQAGGASNYGYTF. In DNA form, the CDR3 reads TGCGCCAGCAGCCAGGCAGGGGGCGCATCTAACTATGGCTACACCTTC.

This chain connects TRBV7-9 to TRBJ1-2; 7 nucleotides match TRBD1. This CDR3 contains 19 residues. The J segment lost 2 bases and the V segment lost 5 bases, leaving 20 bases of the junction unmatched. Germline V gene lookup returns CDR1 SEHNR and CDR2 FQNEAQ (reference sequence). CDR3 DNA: TGTGCCAGCAGCCCTAAGGGACAGTCAACAGTCCCTCTCAACTATGGCTACACCTTC. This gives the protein CASSPKGQSTVPLNYGYTF.

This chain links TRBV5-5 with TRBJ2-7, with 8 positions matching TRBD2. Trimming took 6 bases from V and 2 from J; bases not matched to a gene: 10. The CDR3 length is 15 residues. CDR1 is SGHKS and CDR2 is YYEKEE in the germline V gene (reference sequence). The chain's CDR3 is CASNLHGGVTYEQYF. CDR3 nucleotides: TGTGCCAGCAACCTACACGGGGGGGTTACCTACGAGCAGTACTTC.

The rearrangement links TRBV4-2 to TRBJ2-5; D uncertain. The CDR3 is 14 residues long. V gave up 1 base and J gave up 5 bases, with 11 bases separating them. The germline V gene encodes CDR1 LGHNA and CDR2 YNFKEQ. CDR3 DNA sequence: TGTGCCAGCAGCCAAGGCCGGGTTGGGGAGACCCAGTACTTC. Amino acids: CASSQGRVGETQYF.

CDR3 nucleotide sequence: TGTGCCATCAGTGAGACTCAGGGGCCCGGAGAAAAACTGTTTTTT. As protein: CAISETQGPGEKLFF. The chain has TRBV10-3 and TRBJ1-4, with D possibly being TRBD1 (6 bases). The CDR3 spans 15 residues. Trimming shortened V by 2 bases and J by 8 bases, and 15 bases separated the two germline ends. Germline lookup yields CDR1 ENHRY and CDR2 SYGVKD.

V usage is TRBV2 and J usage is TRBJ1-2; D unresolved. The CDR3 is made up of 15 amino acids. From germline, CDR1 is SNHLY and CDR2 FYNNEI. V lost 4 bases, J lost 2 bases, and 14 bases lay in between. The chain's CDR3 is CASSGGGRANYGYTF. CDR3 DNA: TGTGCCAGCAGTGGAGGAGGTCGGGCCAACTATGGCTACACCTTC.

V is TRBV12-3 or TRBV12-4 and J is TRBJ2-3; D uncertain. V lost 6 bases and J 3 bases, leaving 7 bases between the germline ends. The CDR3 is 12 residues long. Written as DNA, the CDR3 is TGTGCCAGCAGGACCGGGACAGATACGCAGTATTTT. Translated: CASRTGTDTQYF.

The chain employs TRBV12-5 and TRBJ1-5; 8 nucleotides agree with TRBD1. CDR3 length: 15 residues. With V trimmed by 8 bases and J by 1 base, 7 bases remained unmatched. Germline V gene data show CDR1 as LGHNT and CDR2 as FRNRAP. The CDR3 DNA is TGTGCTAGTTCTAACAGGGGGGCCAGCAATCAGCCCCAGCATTTT. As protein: CASSNRGASNQPQHF.

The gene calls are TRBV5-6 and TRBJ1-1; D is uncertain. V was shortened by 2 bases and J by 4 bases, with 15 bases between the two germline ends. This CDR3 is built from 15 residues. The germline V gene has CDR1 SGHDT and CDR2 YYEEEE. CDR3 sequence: CASSLSALGGTEAFF. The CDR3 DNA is TGTGCCAGCAGCTTAAGCGCTCTGGGCGGCACTGAAGCTTTCTTT.

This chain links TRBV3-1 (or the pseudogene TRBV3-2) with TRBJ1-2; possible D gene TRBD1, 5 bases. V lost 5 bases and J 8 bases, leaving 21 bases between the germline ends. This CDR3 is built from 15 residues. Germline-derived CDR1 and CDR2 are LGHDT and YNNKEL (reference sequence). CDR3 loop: CASSAPTLGRDGYTF. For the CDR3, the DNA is TGTGCCAGCAGCGCTCCCACGTTGGGCAGGGACGGCTACACCTTC.

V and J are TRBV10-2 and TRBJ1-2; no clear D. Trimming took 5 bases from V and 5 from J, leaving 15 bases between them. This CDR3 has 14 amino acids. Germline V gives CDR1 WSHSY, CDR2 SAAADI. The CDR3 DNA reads TGCGCCAGCAGTCTCCAGACCTTACCTTATGGCTACACCTTC. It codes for CASSLQTLPYGYTF.

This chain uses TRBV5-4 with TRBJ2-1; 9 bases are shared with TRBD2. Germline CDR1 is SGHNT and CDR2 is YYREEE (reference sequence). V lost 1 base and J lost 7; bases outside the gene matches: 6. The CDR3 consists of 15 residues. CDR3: CASSLKLAGRNEQFF. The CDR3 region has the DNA TGTGCCAGCAGCTTGAAGCTAGCGGGGCGGAATGAGCAGTTCTTC.

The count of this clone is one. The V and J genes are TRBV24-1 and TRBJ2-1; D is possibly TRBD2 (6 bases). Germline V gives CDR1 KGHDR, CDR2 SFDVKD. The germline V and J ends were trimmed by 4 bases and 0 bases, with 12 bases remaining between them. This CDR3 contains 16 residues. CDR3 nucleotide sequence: TGTGCCACCAGTGACGATAGCGGTTTCTCCTACAATGAGCAGTTCTTC. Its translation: CATSDDSGFSYNEQFF.

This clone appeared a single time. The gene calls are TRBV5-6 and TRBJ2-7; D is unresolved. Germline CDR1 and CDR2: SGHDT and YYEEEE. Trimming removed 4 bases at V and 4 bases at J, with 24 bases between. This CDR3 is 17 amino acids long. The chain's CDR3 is CASSPPLGKNYPYEQYF. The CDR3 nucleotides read TGTGCCAGCAGCCCCCCCCTGGGCAAGAACTACCCATACGAGCAGTACTTC.

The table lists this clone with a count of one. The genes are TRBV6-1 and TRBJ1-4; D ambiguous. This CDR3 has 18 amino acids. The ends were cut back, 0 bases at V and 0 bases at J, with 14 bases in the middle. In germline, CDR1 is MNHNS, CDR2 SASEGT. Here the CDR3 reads CASSEATAGAATNEKLFF. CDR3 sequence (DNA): TGTGCCAGCAGTGAAGCCACGGCTGGAGCTGCAACTAATGAAAAACTGTTTTTT.

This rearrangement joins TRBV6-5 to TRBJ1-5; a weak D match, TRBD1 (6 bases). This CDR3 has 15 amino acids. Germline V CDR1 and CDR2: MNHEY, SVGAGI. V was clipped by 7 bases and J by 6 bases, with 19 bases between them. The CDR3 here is CASILQGGYRQPQHF. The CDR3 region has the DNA TGTGCCAGCATCTTACAGGGAGGGTATCGTCAGCCCCAGCATTTT.

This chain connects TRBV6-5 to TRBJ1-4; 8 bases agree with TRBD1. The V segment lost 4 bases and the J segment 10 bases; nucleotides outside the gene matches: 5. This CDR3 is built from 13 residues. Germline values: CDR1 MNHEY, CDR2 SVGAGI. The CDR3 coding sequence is TGTGCCAGCAGTTTAGGACAGGGTGGAAAACTGTTTTTT. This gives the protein CASSLGQGGKLFF.

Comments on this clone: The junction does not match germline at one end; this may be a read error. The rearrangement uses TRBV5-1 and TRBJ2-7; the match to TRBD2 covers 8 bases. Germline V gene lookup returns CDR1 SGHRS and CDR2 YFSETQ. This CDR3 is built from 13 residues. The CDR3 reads CARSVAGGGEQYF. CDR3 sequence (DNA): TGCGCCCGCAGCGTGGCCGGGGGGGGCGAGCAGTACTTC.

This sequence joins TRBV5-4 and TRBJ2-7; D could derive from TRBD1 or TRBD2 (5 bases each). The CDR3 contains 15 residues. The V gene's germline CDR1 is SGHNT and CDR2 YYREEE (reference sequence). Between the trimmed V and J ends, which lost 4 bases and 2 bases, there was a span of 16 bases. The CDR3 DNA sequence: TGTGCCAGCAGCCTGAAATCGGGGCGCACCTACGAGCAGTACTTC. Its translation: CASSLKSGRTYEQYF.